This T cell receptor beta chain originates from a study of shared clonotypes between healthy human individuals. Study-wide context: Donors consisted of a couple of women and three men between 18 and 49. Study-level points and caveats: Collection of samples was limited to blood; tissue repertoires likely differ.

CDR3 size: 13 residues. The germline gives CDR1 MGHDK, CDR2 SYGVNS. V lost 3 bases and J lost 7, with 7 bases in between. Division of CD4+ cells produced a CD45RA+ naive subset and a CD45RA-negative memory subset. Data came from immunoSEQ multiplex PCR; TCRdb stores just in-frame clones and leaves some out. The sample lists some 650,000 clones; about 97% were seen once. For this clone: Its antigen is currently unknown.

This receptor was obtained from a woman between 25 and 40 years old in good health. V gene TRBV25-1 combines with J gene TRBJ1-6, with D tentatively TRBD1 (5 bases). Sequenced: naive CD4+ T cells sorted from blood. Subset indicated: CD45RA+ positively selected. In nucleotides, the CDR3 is TGTGCCAGCAGTGACAGGGCCAATTCACCCCTCCACTTT. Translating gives CASSDRANSPLHF.